Listed here are 5 T cell receptor beta chains from one sample, sequenced in a study of CD8+CD57+ T cells in acquired aplastic anemia. Both TCR beta VDJ combination and CDR3 sequence profiling were carried out. Genomic DNA was the template for this profiling. In TCRdb, the reads were re-called with MiXCR into one record per CDR3 protein. In the table there are about 270,000 distinct CDR3 sequences, approximately 57% of which are singletons. The specimen was sorted CD4+, CD8+, or CD8+CD57+ T cells (not recorded which) from PBMCs. The origin of the receptors is a human donor with severe aplastic anemia or a healthy control (not recorded which).

This clonotype showed up many times. V and J are TRBV6-1 and TRBJ2-3, with 10 positions matching TRBD1. The V and J ends lost 6 bases and 3 bases, in that order; junction bases with no gene match: 0. Germline assignment: CDR1 MNHNS and CDR2 SASEGT. This CDR3 comprises 13 residues. The CDR3 coding sequence is TGTGCCAGCAGGGACAGGGGGACAGATACGCAGTATTTT. This gives the protein CASRDRGTDTQYF.

This chain links TRBV12-3 or TRBV12-4 with TRBJ1-1, with D possibly TRBD1 on 5 matching bases. This CDR3 is built from 14 residues. Deletions cut 6 bases from V and 1 base from J, with 12 bases between. CDR3 sequence (DNA): TGTGCCAGCAGGTATTTGCAGGGGAACACTGAAGCTTTCTTT. Translating it yields CASRYLQGNTEAFF.

This sequence joins TRBV9 and TRBJ2-7; TRBD2 agrees at 7 bases. The junction had 6 bases not matched to a gene; V was cut back by 2 bases and J by 4 bases. The germline CDR1 and CDR2 sequences are SGDLS and YYNGEE. CDR3 length equals 14 residues. The CDR3 DNA follows: TGTGCCAGCAGCGTGGGAGGGACTGGTTACGAGCAGTACTTC. Its protein product is CASSVGGTGYEQYF.

In this sample, this clonotype turned up a few times. Being one base from a much bigger clone, this may be a read error. This chain uses TRBV7-2 with TRBJ2-1, with D unresolved. The CDR3 totals 11 residues. Trimming left V 5 bases short and J 8 bases short, with 7 bases between. Germline CDR1 is SGHTA and CDR2 is FQGNSA. CDR3: CASSLRYEQFF. In nucleotides, the CDR3 is TGTGCCAGCAGCCTTAGGTATGAGCAGTTCTTC. Full variable domain (outside the CDR3, taken from reference TRBV7-2 and TRBJ2-1): GAGVSQSPSNKVTEKGKDVELRCDPISGHTALYWYRQSLGQGLEFLIYFQGNSAPDKSGLPSDRFSAERTGGSVSTLTIQRTQQEDSAVYLCASSLRYEQFFGPGTRLTVL.

The chain couples TRBV24-1 to TRBJ2-1; 11 bases align to TRBD1. Germline values: CDR1 KGHDR, CDR2 SFDVKD. The CDR3 totals 15 residues. V lost 3 bases and J lost 6; bases outside the gene matches: 3. In DNA form, the CDR3 reads TGTGCCACCAGTGATAGGACAGGGGGCACCAATGAGCAGTTCTTC. Its translation: CATSDRTGGTNEQFF.